The following is a TCR beta chain sequence with its context. The antigen remains undetermined. This entry belongs to a study of PD-1 blockade in mismatch repair-deficient tumors. As for the study in general: Patients had more than ten mismatch repair-deficient cancer types, all previously treated and progressing.

With V trimmed by 2 bases and J by 2 bases, 6 bases remained unmatched. CDR3 size: 17 residues. The germline V gene encodes CDR1 MDHEN and CDR2 SYDVKM. TCR sequencing covered three patients who responded to pembrolizumab. Overall study findings and caveats: Rapid post-treatment expansion, then contraction, generally preceding radiologic response, marked tumor-resident clones.

This table comes from immunoSEQ multiplex PCR, and its TCRdb copy is limited to in-frame clones, with some not included. The sample holds roughly 49,000 clones, 70% to 85% seen once. This specimen was PBMCs, taken before pembrolizumab treatment. The V call is TRBV28, the J call TRBJ2-7, with 13 bases aligning to TRBD2. This receptor was taken from an adult with mismatch repair-deficient cancer. CDR3 protein: CASSLGHTSGRAYEQYF. Here the CDR3 DNA reads TGTGCCAGCAGTTTAGGCCATACTAGCGGGAGGGCCTACGAGCAGTACTTC.